Below, 18 T cell receptor beta chains from the same sample are listed, as sequenced in a study of T cells in Graves' hyperthyroidism and ophthalmopathy. Authors of the study amplified TCR beta CDR3 regions from RNA transcripts. In the first-round RT-PCR of the TCR CDR3, the HTBI primer set was used. TCRdb independently ran MiXCR on the multiplex PCR reads; one entry per CDR3 protein. The top ten clones hold approximately 8.7% of a sample with 750,000 to 900,000 distinct CDR3 sequences, about two fifths of them seen once. The sample consisted of blood. All receptors derive from a man between 18 and 35 years old with Graves' hyperthyroidism.

The rearrangement links TRBV11-2 to TRBJ1-5; 8 positions match TRBD1. The V segment lost 5 bases and the J segment 5 bases; nucleotides outside the gene matches: 11. Germline CDR1 and CDR2: SGHAT and FQNNGV. CDR3 length: 16 amino acids. The CDR3 loop is CASSTASDRGDQPQHF. DNA for the CDR3: TGTGCCAGCAGCACCGCCTCCGACAGGGGAGATCAGCCCCAGCATTTT.

This clonotype was detected ten times or more. This chain joins TRBV2 and TRBJ1-1, with D perhaps TRBD1 (5 bases). There are 15 residues in the CDR3. The germline gives CDR1 SNHLY, CDR2 FYNNEI. V lost 9 bases and J lost 4, with 21 bases in between. CDR3 in DNA: TGTGCCAGTCTAGCACGTGGTCAGGGAGTCACTGAAGCTTTCTTT. Residues: CASLARGQGVTEAFF.

CDR3 sequence: CASSLVAGPDNYGYTF. Here the CDR3 DNA reads TGTGCCAGCAGCTTAGTAGCGGGGCCGGATAACTATGGCTACACCTTC. The chain carries TRBV11-2 and TRBJ1-2; tentative D call: TRBD1 (5 bases). The V and J ends lost 1 base and 1 base respectively, with 13 bases between them. The CDR3 extends over 16 amino acids. Per the germline V gene, CDR1 is SGHAT and CDR2 is FQNNGV.

V and J are TRBV29-1 and TRBJ2-6; tentatively, D is TRBD1 (5 bases). Trimming took 3 bases from V and 8 from J, leaving 5 bases between them. Germline CDR1 reads SQVTM; CDR2 reads ANQGSEA. The length of the CDR3 is 11 residues. The CDR3 sequence is CSVEGPNVLTF. The CDR3, as DNA: TGCAGCGTTGAGGGGCCCAACGTCCTGACTTTC.

The J gene is TRBJ1-4, the V gene TRBV6-5; D unresolved. V was shortened by 0 bases and J by 12 bases, with 8 bases between the two germline ends. CDR3 size: 12 residues. The germline CDR1 and CDR2 sequences are MNHEY and SVGAGI. CDR3 in amino acids: CASSYSGRELFF. The CDR3 nucleotides read TGTGCCAGCAGTTACTCCGGACGGGAACTGTTTTTT.

V gene TRBV20-1 combines with J gene TRBJ1-1; 7 bases match TRBD1. The CDR3 consists of 14 residues. Per germline, CDR1 DFQATT and CDR2 SNEGSKA (reference sequence). Losses at the gene ends were 5 bases for V and 0 bases for J; bases not matched to a gene: 6. In DNA form, the CDR3 reads TGCAGTGCTTCGACAGGGCCTATGAACACTGAAGCTTTCTTT. This encodes CSASTGPMNTEAFF.

The rearrangement uses TRBV7-2 and TRBJ2-5; 12 positions agree with TRBD2. Germline V lookup: CDR1 SGHTA, CDR2 FQGNSA. This CDR3 region has 17 residues. J was trimmed by 4 bases and V by 4 bases; bases with no gene match: 10. Here the CDR3 reads CASSSQTSGSGGETQYF. CDR3 coding DNA: TGTGCCAGCAGCTCTCAGACTAGCGGGAGTGGAGGAGAGACCCAGTACTTC.

This chain connects TRBV20-1 to TRBJ2-2, with 12 bases fitting TRBD2. Germline V CDR1 and CDR2: DFQATT, SNEGSKA (reference sequence). The CDR3 length is 16 residues. The J segment lost 4 bases and the V segment lost 4 bases, leaving 7 bases of the junction unmatched. The CDR3 sequence is CSATLAGGPVTGELFF. The DNA for the CDR3 is TGCAGTGCTACCCTAGCGGGAGGGCCAGTCACCGGGGAGCTGTTTTTT.

As for this clonotype: The junction does not match germline at one end; this may be a read error. The V call is TRBV7-9, the J call TRBJ2-2; D possibly corresponds to TRBD1 (6 bases). The CDR3 is 15 residues long. Germline V lookup: CDR1 SEHNR, CDR2 FQNEAQ (reference sequence). CDR3 DNA sequence: TGTGCCAGCAGCTGGAGACAGGCGAACACCGGGGAGCTGCTTTTT. Translating gives CASSWRQANTGELLF.

In the case of this clonotype: One junction end disagrees with the germline gene, perhaps due to a read error. The J gene is TRBJ1-6, the V gene TRBV7-9; D not resolved. This CDR3 is 14 amino acids long. Germline CDR1 reads SEHNR; CDR2 reads FQNEAQ (reference sequence). The chain's CDR3 is CASSVRTGDSPLNF. The CDR3 region has the DNA TGTGCCAGCAGCGTAAGAACCGGGGATTCACCCCTCAACTTT.

The CDR3 reads CASSKLAGSQETQYF. The CDR3 DNA follows: TGTGCCAGCAGTAAACTAGCGGGGTCACAAGAGACCCAGTACTTC. The V gene is TRBV6-1, the J gene TRBJ2-5, with 10 bases that match TRBD2. CDR3 length: 15 amino acids. V was clipped by 5 bases and J by 2 bases; unmatched bases: 5. The germline gives CDR1 MNHNS, CDR2 SASEGT.

This chain connects TRBV20-1 to TRBJ2-2; D is uncertain. The CDR3 has 13 amino acids. The V end was cut by 5 bases, the J end by 4 bases, with 11 bases between. CDR1 and CDR2 (germline): DFQATT, SNEGSKA (reference sequence). The CDR3 protein is CSAGPTSTGELFF. The CDR3 DNA follows: TGCAGTGCTGGGCCGACGAGCACCGGGGAGCTGTTTTTT.

This chain uses TRBV15 with TRBJ1-1; TRBD1 aligns across 8 bases. Germline values: CDR1 LNHNV, CDR2 YYDKDF (reference sequence). The ends lost 3 bases at V and 7 bases at J; junction bases unmatched: 1. The length of the CDR3 is 12 residues. The CDR3 region is CATSSRGREAFF. CDR3 in DNA: TGTGCCACCAGCAGCAGGGGGCGTGAAGCTTTCTTT.

V usage is TRBV7-3 and J usage is TRBJ2-2, with 9 bases lining up with TRBD1. The junction had 7 bases not matched to a gene; V was cut back by 5 bases and J by 6 bases. Germline CDR1 is SGHTA and CDR2 is FQGTGA. CDR3 length: 15 amino acids. CDR3 amino acids: CASSLGTGRPGELFF. CDR3 in DNA: TGTGCCAGCAGCCTAGGGACAGGGCGCCCCGGGGAGCTGTTTTTT. The full variable domain, with the rest looked up from reference TRBV7-3 and TRBJ2-2, is GAGVSQTPSNKVTEKGKYVELRCDPISGHTALYWYRQSLGQGPEFLIYFQGTGAADDSGLPNDRFFAVRPEGSVSTLKIQRTERGDSAVYLCASSLGTGRPGELFFGEGSRLTVL.

In the case of this clonotype: A much larger clone is a single base away; this may be a read error. The chain links TRBV19 to TRBJ1-2, with a tentative D call TRBD1 (5 bases). This CDR3 has 15 residues. Germline values: CDR1 LNHDA, CDR2 SQIVND (reference sequence). CDR3 region: CAGSRGRMIIDGYTF. The CDR3 DNA sequence: TGTGCCGGTAGTAGGGGTCGGATGATCATAGATGGCTACACCTTC.

Concerning this clonotype: A read error is likely, as this CDR3 ends without the conserved phenylalanine or tryptophan. Because the CDR3's place on the DNA is in doubt, the DNA is left out and the CDR3 is given as listed by TCRdb. The V and J genes are TRBV7-8 and TRBJ1-3. The CDR3 spans 9 amino acids, including both terminal residues. Per the germline V gene, CDR1 is SGHVS and CDR2 is FQNEAQ. CDR3 in amino acids: CASSLEALA.

The CDR3 here is CASSHNVGLRNTGELFF. CDR3 nucleotides: TGTGCCAGCAGCCACAACGTAGGGCTCAGGAACACCGGGGAGCTGTTTTTT. The chain carries TRBV9 and TRBJ2-2; D is unresolved. This CDR3 region has 17 residues. Trimming took 4 bases from V and 1 from J, leaving 17 bases between them. Per germline, CDR1 SGDLS and CDR2 YYNGEE.

This clonotype was detected only a few times. The rearrangement links TRBV5-6 to TRBJ1-5; a possible D gene is TRBD1 (5 bases). This CDR3 comprises 15 residues. V was pared by 2 bases and J by 3 bases, with 12 bases between. Germline CDR1 and CDR2: SGHDT and YYEEEE. The CDR3 nucleotides read TGTGCCAGCAGCTTCGCAGGGATCCCCAATCAGCCCCAGCATTTT. Residues: CASSFAGIPNQPQHF.